This TCR beta chain was documented in a study of blood T cell repertoires in COVID-19. About the research overall: Some COVID-19 samples were acute and others convalescent; all came from the United States, Italy and Spain. The cDNA or gDNA used as material had been derived from T cells, B-cell-depleted T cells, or PBMCs.

Trimming pared 1 base from V and 3 bases from J, leaving 18 bases between. The germline CDR1 and CDR2 sequences are SGHTA and FQGNSA. This CDR3 contains 17 residues. Authors' processing steps: Reference gene primer amplification yielded estimated nucleated cell counts. Libraries were prepared by immunoSEQ multiplex PCR; TCRdb keeps only in-frame clonotypes and omits some of them. D and trimming were read from the DNA, whereas the V and J calls and clone size are those reported in that table. The sample carries about 170,000 clones, approximately 90% recorded once. The TCR sequence derives from a man younger than 45 with COVID-19, enrolled during active disease. The genes are TRBV7-2 and TRBJ1-2; TRBD1 might be the D (5 bases). Sequencing was performed on peripheral blood. CDR3 residues: CASSLGKGFRVYYGYTF. The DNA of the CDR3 is TGTGCCAGCAGCTTAGGGAAGGGTTTCAGGGTCTACTATGGCTACACCTTC.